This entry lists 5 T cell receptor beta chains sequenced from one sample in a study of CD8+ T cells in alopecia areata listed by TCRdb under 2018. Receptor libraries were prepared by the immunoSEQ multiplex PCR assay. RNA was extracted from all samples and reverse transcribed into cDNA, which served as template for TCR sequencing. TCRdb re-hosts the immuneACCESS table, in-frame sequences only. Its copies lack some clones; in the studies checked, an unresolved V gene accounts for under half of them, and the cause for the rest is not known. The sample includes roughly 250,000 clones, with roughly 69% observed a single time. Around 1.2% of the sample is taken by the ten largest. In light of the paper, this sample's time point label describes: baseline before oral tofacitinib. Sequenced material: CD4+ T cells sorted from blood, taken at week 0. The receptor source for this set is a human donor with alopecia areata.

In DNA, the CDR3 is TGTGCCACCAGCAGAGTAGCGGGGGGGCCAGATACGCAGTATTTT. This translates into CATSRVAGGPDTQYF. The genes are TRBV15 and TRBJ2-3; 11 nucleotides align to TRBD2. Germline loops: CDR1 LNHNV, CDR2 YYDKDF (reference sequence). J gave up 4 bases and V 1 base, and 1 base lay outside the gene matches. The CDR3 length is 15 residues.

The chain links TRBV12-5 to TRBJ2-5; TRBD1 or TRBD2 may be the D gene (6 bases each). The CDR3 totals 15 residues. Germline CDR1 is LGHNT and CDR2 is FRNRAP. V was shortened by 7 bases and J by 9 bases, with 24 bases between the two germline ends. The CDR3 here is CASAPVGGPNIAQYF. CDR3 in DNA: TGTGCTAGTGCCCCAGTGGGGGGCCCGAATATAGCCCAGTACTTC.

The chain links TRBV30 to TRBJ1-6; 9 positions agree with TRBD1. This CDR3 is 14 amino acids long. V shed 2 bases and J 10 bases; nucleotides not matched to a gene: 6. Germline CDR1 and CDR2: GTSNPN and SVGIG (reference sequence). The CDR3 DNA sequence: TGTGCCTGGAGTTCCGGGACAGGGAGATCACCCCTCCACTTT. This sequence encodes CAWSSGTGRSPLHF.

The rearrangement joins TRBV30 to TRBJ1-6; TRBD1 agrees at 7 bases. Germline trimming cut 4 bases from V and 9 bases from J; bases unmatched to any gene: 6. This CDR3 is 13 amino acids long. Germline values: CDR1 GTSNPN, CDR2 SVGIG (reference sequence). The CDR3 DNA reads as TGTGCCTGGACGACAGGGATCTTTTCACCCCTCCACTTT. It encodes CAWTTGIFSPLHF.

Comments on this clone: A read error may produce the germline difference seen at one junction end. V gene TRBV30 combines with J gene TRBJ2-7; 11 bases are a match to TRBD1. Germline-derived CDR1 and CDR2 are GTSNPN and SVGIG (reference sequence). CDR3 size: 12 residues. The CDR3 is CAWTQGGTGGRF. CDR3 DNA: TGTGCCTGGACCCAAGGGGGGACAGGGGGTCGATTC.